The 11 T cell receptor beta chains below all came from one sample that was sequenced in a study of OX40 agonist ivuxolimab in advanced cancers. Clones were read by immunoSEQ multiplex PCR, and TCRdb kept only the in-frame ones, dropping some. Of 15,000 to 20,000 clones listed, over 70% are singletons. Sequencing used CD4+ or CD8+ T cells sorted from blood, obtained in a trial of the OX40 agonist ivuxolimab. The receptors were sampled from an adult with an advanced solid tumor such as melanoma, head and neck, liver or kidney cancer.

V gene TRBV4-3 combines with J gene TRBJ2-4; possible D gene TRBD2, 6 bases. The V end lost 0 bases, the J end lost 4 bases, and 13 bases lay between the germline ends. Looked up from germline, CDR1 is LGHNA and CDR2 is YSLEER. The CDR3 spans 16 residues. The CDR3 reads CASSQDSGSKKNIQYF. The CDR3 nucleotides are TGCGCCAGCAGCCAAGATAGCGGCAGTAAGAAAAACATTCAGTACTTC.

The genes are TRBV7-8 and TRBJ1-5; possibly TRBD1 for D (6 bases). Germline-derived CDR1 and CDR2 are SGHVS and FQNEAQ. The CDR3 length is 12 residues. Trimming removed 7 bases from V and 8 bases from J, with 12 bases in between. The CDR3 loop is CASNRGDEPQHF. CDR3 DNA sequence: TGTGCCAGCAATAGGGGGGATGAGCCCCAGCATTTT.

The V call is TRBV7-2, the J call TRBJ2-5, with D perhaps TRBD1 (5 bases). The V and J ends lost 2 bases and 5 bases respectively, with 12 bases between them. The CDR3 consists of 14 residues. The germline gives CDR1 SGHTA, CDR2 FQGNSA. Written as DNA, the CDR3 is TGTGCCAGCAGCTTAAGCAGGGTGGTTGAGACCCAGTACTTC. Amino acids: CASSLSRVVETQYF.

CDR3 sequence reads: CASSVGGSTVTGELFF. CDR3 nucleotides: TGTGCCAGCAGCGTAGGTGGGAGTACGGTTACCGGGGAGCTGTTTTTT. V is TRBV9 and J is TRBJ2-2; a possible D gene is TRBD2 (5 bases). In germline, CDR1 is SGDLS, CDR2 YYNGEE. The CDR3 has 16 amino acids. V lost 0 bases, J lost 5 bases, and 14 bases lay in between.

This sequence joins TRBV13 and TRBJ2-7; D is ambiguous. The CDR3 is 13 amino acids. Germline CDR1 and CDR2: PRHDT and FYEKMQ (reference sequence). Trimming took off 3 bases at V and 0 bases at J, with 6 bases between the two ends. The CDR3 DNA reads TGTGCCAGCAGCTTTTTTAGCTCCTACGAGCAGTACTTC. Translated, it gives CASSFFSSYEQYF.

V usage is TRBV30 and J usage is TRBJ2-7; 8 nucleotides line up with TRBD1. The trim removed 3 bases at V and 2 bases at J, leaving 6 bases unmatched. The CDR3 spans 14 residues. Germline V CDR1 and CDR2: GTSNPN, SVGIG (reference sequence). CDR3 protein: CAWSPDREPYEQYF. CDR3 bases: TGTGCCTGGAGCCCGGACAGGGAACCCTACGAGCAGTACTTC.

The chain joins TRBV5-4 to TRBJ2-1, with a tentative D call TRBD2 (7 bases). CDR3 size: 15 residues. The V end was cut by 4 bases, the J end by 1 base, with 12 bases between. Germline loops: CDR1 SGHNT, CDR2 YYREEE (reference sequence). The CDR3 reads CASSQEGGSYNEQFF. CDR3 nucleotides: TGTGCCAGCAGCCAAGAGGGGGGGTCCTACAATGAGCAGTTCTTC.

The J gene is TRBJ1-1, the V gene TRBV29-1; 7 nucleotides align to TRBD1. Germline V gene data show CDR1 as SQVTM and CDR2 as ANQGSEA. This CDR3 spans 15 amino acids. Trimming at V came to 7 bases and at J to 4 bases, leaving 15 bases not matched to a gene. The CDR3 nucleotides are TGCAGCGCCGCCCTGACAGGGTGGGGTGGCACTGAAGCTTTCTTT. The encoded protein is CSAALTGWGGTEAFF.

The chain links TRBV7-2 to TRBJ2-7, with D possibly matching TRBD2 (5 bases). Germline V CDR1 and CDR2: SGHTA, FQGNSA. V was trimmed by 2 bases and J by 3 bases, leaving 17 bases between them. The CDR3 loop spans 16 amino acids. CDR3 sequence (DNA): TGTGCCAGCAGCTTATACGGGGTCTCACTCTACTACGAGCAGTACTTC. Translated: CASSLYGVSLYYEQYF.

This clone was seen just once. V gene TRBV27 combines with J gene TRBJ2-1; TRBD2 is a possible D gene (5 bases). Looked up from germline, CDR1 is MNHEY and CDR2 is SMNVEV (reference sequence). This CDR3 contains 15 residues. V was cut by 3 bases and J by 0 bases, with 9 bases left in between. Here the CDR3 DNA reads TGTGCCAGCAGTTTTACGGGAAGCTCCTACAATGAGCAGTTCTTC. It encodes CASSFTGSSYNEQFF.

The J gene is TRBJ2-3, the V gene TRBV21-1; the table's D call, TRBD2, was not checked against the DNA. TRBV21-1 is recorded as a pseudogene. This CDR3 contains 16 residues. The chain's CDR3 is CASSKRAGENADTQYF. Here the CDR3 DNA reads TGTGCCAGCAGCAAAAGAGCGGGAGAAAACGCAGATACGCAGTATTTT.